The T cell receptor beta chain under discussion was sequenced for a study of T cells in Graves' hyperthyroidism and ophthalmopathy. Amplification of TCR beta CDR3 regions was performed using RNA transcripts as template. Researchers ran a first-round RT-PCR on the TCR CDR3 using the HTBI primer set. In TCRdb, the multiplex PCR reads were re-called with MiXCR into one record per CDR3 protein. The sample includes approximately 220,000 distinct CDR3 sequences, about 18% of them seen just once. Investigators excluded patients with uncontrolled infection, other autoimmune disease, pregnancy or lactation. This clonotype came up many times. Germline lookup yields CDR1 SGHNT and CDR2 YENEEA. The CDR3 consists of 14 residues. V shed 3 bases and J 8 bases; nucleotides not matched to a gene: 7.

This clonotype originated in a man aged 35 to 55 with Graves' hyperthyroidism. The chain uses TRBV11-3 and TRBJ2-1; 7 bases line up with TRBD2. The sequenced sample was blood. The CDR3 loop is CASSLRLASDEQFF. CDR3 DNA sequence: TGTGCCAGCAGCTTGCGACTAGCCAGCGATGAGCAGTTCTTC.